The clone carrying this TCR beta chain was found many times. Its antigen remains unidentified. Per the germline V gene, CDR1 is DFQATT and CDR2 is SNEGSKA (reference sequence). V gave up 7 bases and J gave up 7 bases, with 26 bases separating them. The CDR3 runs to 16 residues. A universal primer site was incorporated via template switching, and the cDNA contained unique molecular identifiers. TCRdb used MiXCR to reprocess the 5' RACE reads, holding one entry per CDR3 protein. Of some 560,000 distinct CDR3 sequences listed, just under 10% were seen once; the top ten hold 2.5% to 3.5%. The data are from a study of identical twins. Study results and caveats: Memory repertoires showed no such pattern, whereas abundant cord blood beta clonotypes carried fewer insertions. Monozygotic twin pairs showed more out-of-frame TCR alpha sharing than models estimated.

These data were also reused for a study on yellow fever vaccine responses in identical twins.

The receptor was isolated from a woman aged 18 to 35 in good health. Sequencing was carried out using PBMCs. V and J are TRBV20-1 and TRBJ2-1, with D perhaps matching TRBD1 (6 bases). CDR3 in amino acids: CSVRGREGDIRNEQFF. The DNA for the CDR3 is TGCAGTGTCAGGGGTCGGGAAGGGGATATAAGAAATGAGCAGTTCTTC.